The 9 T cell receptor beta chains in this list originate from one sample, sequenced in a study of cytomegalovirus exposure and HLA in healthy donors. Both 60 Vbeta primers and 13 Jbeta primers went into the PCR. Clones were sequenced by immunoSEQ multiplex PCR, and TCRdb holds only the in-frame ones, with some missing. The sample lists over 150,000 clones; roughly 80% were seen once. What was sequenced was PBMCs. These receptors originate from a young man in good health and CMV-seronegative.

For the CDR3, the DNA is TGTGCCAGCAGCCCCCGGACTAGCGGGATACCTGGGGCCAACGTCCTGACTTTC. Translating gives CASSPRTSGIPGANVLTF. The J gene is TRBJ2-6, the V gene TRBV14, with TRBD2 matching over 12 bases. Germline V CDR1 and CDR2: SGHDN, FVKESK. V shed 4 bases and J 2 bases; nucleotides not matched to a gene: 6. This CDR3 comprises 18 residues.

The chain links TRBV27 to TRBJ2-7; a weak D match, TRBD1 (6 bases). V dropped 4 bases and J dropped 2 bases, with 18 bases sitting between them. Per the germline V gene, CDR1 is MNHEY and CDR2 is SMNVEV (reference sequence). This CDR3 is built from 16 residues. CDR3: CASSSLRGVVTYEQYF. As DNA, the CDR3 is TGTGCCAGCAGTTCCCTCAGGGGAGTGGTTACCTACGAGCAGTACTTC.

The gene calls are TRBV5-1 and TRBJ2-3; D not certain. Trimming removed 3 bases from V and 3 bases from J, with 11 bases in between. Per germline, CDR1 SGHRS and CDR2 YFSETQ. The CDR3 length is 14 residues. The CDR3 coding sequence is TGCGCCAGCAGCTCCAAGACACTTACAGATACGCAGTATTTT. It translates to CASSSKTLTDTQYF.

This clone has a single count. This chain joins TRBV15 and TRBJ1-1; D call uncertain. The CDR3 contains 14 residues. CDR1 is LNHNV and CDR2 is YYDKDF in the germline V gene (reference sequence). V was shortened by 2 bases and J by 1 base, with 8 bases between the two germline ends. Here the CDR3 reads CATSRSSGNTEAFF. The CDR3 nucleotides read TGTGCCACCAGCAGATCTTCAGGGAACACTGAAGCTTTCTTT.

V usage is TRBV19 and J usage is TRBJ2-7; the match to TRBD2 covers 10 bases. There are 13 residues in the CDR3. In germline, CDR1 is LNHDA, CDR2 SQIVND (reference sequence). Unmatched junction bases numbered 2, after V lost 2 bases and J lost 7 bases. This CDR3 is CASSIPSGGEQYF. The CDR3 nucleotides read TGTGCCAGTAGTATACCTAGCGGGGGAGAGCAGTACTTC.

The chain uses TRBV7-6 and TRBJ2-2; D might be TRBD2 (6 bases). This CDR3 contains 13 residues. Germline values: CDR1 SGHVS, CDR2 FNYEAQ. V was pared by 11 bases and J by 2 bases, with 12 bases between. Here the CDR3 reads CASYGGNTGELFF. As DNA, the CDR3 is TGTGCCTCCTACGGGGGAAACACCGGGGAGCTGTTTTTT.

This clone was detected only a few times. The chain carries TRBV7-2 and TRBJ1-6; a possible D gene is TRBD1 (5 bases). With 5 bases removed from V and 9 bases from J, the gap between germline ends came to 14 bases. Germline CDR1 reads SGHTA; CDR2 reads FQGNSA. This CDR3 has 14 amino acids. CDR3 DNA sequence: TGTGCCAGCAGCACGGACACTCCACTTTCACCCCTCCACTTT. It translates to CASSTDTPLSPLHF.

The chain uses TRBV5-6 and TRBJ1-2; the D gene is possibly TRBD1 (5 bases). The CDR3 sequence is 15 residues long. The germline V gene has CDR1 SGHDT and CDR2 YYEEEE. V lost 6 bases and J 4 bases, leaving 19 bases between the germline ends. In DNA form, the CDR3 reads TGTGCCAGCACCCACAACGGGGGTAAAGGCTATGGCTACACCTTC. This sequence encodes CASTHNGGKGYGYTF.

This clone has a single count. V and J are TRBV7-9 and TRBJ1-1, with TRBD1 matching over 8 bases. V shed 3 bases, J shed 1 base, and the junction held 4 bases outside the gene matches. In germline, CDR1 is SEHNR, CDR2 FQNEAQ (reference sequence). The CDR3 sequence is 15 residues long. DNA of the CDR3: TGTGCCAGCAGCTTTCTCGGGACAGGGAACACTGAAGCTTTCTTT. Protein sequence: CASSFLGTGNTEAFF.